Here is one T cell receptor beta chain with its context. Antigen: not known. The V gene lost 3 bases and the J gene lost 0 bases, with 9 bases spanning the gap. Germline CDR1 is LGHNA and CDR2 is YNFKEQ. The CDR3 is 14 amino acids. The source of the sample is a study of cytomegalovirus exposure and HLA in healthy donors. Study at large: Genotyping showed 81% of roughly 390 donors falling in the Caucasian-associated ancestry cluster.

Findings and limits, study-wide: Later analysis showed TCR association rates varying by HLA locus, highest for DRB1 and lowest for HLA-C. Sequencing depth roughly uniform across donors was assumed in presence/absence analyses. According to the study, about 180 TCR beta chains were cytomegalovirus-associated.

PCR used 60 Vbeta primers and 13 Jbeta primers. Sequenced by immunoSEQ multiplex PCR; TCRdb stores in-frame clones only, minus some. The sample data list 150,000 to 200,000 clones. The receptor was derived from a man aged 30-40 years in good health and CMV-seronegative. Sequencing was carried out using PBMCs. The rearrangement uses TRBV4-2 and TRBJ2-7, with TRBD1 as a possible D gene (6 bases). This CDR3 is CASSQGDNSYEQYF. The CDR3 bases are TGTGCCAGCAGCCAGGGGGACAACTCCTACGAGCAGTACTTC.